This entry describes one T cell receptor beta chain. The antigen this receptor binds is unknown. Base qualities were left out, and no much larger clone turns up one base away. These data are taken from a study of T cell changes during pregnancy in multiple sclerosis (dated by TCRdb to the late 2010s). With respect to the entire study: The study looked at changes in the T cell repertoire across pregnancy in women with multiple sclerosis.

The germline V gene supplies CDR1 SNHLY and CDR2 FYNNEI. From cysteine to phenylalanine, the CDR3 is 16 amino acids long. Only the CDR3 region is kept as DNA, spanning 48 bases read in frame from base 1. The germline V and J ends show losses of 6 bases and 1 base respectively, and no gene match explains 9 bases of the junction. The protocol used for the library was the immunoSEQ multiplex PCR assay. TCRdb's version of the immuneACCESS table is confined to in-frame rearrangements and falls short of the full clone set. An unresolved V gene accounts for under half of the shortfall where checked; the remainder is of unknown origin. In all, the sample holds 70,000 to 95,000 clones, and approximately 94% of those were seen once. The top ten clones comprise about 2.4% of the sample.

The sequences come from peripheral blood, collected in the third trimester of pregnancy. The V and J segments used are TRBV2 and TRBJ1-1, with 9 bases aligning to TRBD1. The TCR originated in a female donor with multiple sclerosis, enrolled in a pregnancy study. Read as DNA, the sequence is TGTGCCAGCAGACTGGACAGGGGTGGGGGGAACACTGAAGCTTTCTTT. It is translated as CASRLDRGGGNTEAFF.